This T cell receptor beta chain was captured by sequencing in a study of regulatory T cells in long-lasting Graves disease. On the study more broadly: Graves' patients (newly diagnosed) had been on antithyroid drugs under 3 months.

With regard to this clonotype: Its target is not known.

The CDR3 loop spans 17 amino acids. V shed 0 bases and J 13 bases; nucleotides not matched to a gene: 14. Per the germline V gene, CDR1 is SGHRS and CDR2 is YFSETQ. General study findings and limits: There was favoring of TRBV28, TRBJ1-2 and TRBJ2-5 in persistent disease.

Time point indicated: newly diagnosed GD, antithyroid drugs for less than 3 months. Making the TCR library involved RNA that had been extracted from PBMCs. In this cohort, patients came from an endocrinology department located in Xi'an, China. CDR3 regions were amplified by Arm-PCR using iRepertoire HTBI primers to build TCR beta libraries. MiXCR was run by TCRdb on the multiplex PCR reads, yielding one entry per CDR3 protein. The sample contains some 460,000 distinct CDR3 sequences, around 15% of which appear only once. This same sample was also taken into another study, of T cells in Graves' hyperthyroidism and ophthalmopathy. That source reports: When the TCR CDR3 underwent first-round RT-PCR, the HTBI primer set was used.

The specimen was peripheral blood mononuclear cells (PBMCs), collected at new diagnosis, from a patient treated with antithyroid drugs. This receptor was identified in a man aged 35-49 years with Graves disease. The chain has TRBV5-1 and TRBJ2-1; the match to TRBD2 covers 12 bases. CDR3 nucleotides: TGCGCCAGCAGCTTGGGACTAGCGGGAGTCCCTCTCCCAGATCAGTTCTTC. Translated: CASSLGLAGVPLPDQFF.